Shown below are 22 T cell receptor beta chains from a single sample sequenced in a study of blood T cell repertoires in COVID-19. This table comes from immunoSEQ multiplex PCR, and its TCRdb copy is limited to in-frame clones, with some not included. The data show 200,000 to 300,000 clones, approximately 84% seen once. The specimen was peripheral blood. These receptors all come from a woman at least 80 years old with acute or convalescent COVID-19.

The chain carries TRBV25-1 and TRBJ2-1, with 7 bases matching TRBD1. Germline CDR1 MGHDK, CDR2 SYGVNS. The V gene end was trimmed by 6 bases and the J gene end by 13 bases; junction bases not matched to a gene: 9. This CDR3 is built from 12 residues. The DNA for the CDR3 is TGTGCCAGCAGCCTACGAGGGGACAGACAGTTCTTC. This encodes CASSLRGDRQFF.

This rearrangement joins TRBV2 to TRBJ1-1; perhaps TRBD1 as D (5 bases). V lost 10 bases to trimming and J lost 10 bases, with 25 bases between them. Germline CDR1 reads SNHLY; CDR2 reads FYNNEI. This CDR3 is built from 14 residues. The DNA of the CDR3 is TGTGCCACCGGGGCGGGGTCCGCAATTACCGGAGCTTTCTTT. Translating gives CATGAGSAITGAFF.

V is TRBV5-1 and J is TRBJ1-4, with 7 nucleotides matching TRBD1. The junction had 7 bases not matched to a gene; V was cut back by 4 bases and J by 7 bases. This CDR3 region has 14 residues. CDR1 SGHRS and CDR2 YFSETQ come from the germline V gene. CDR3 in amino acids: CASSTGTAGEKLFF. The DNA of the CDR3 is TGCGCCAGCAGCACAGGGACAGCGGGTGAAAAACTGTTTTTT.

The chain has TRBV28 and TRBJ2-7; 7 nucleotides align to TRBD2. Germline V CDR1 and CDR2: MDHEN, SYDVKM. V trimming: 10 bases; J trimming: 0 bases; junction bases outside the gene matches: 21. This CDR3 contains 18 residues. The CDR3 loop reads CATSIGGGTYRNSYEQYF. CDR3 nucleotides: TGTGCCACGTCGATCGGGGGAGGGACTTATCGCAACTCCTACGAGCAGTACTTC.

On this clone itself: Distinct nucleotide sequences in the sample also encode this CDR3. This chain connects TRBV18 to TRBJ1-2; D might be TRBD1 (5 bases). Germline V CDR1 and CDR2: KGHSH, LQKENI. The CDR3 is 13 residues long. Trimming removed 3 bases from V and 2 bases from J, with 7 bases in between. CDR3 sequence (DNA): TGTGCCAGCTCACCCGACAGAAACTATGGCTACACCTTC. It encodes CASSPDRNYGYTF.

This rearrangement joins TRBV6-1 to TRBJ1-3; D is unresolved. V lost 0 bases and J lost 2, with 8 bases in between. The CDR3 extends over 15 amino acids. The germline V gene encodes CDR1 MNHNS and CDR2 SASEGT. The CDR3 region has the DNA TGTGCCAGCAGTGAAGCGCCTATCCCTGGAAACACCATATATTTT. It is translated as CASSEAPIPGNTIYF.

The V call is TRBV5-4, the J call TRBJ2-2; D is ambiguous. The CDR3 contains 16 residues. Per germline, CDR1 SGHNT and CDR2 YYREEE (reference sequence). The germline V and J ends were trimmed by 3 bases and 0 bases, with 12 bases remaining between them. The DNA of the CDR3 is TGTGCCAGCAGCTCCCTGGCCCTCGCGAACACCGGGGAGCTGTTTTTT. It is translated as CASSSLALANTGELFF.

The chain recombines TRBV6-5 with TRBJ1-2; TRBD1 is a possible D gene (6 bases). The CDR3 runs to 14 residues. Trimming cost V 4 bases and J 7 bases, with 16 bases left between them. CDR1 and CDR2 (germline): MNHEY, SVGAGI. The CDR3 reads CASSSDRFGVGYTF. CDR3 DNA sequence: TGTGCCAGCAGTTCCGACAGGTTTGGGGTTGGCTACACCTTC.

This sequence joins TRBV5-1 and TRBJ1-1, with 7 bases aligning to TRBD1. The CDR3 is 13 amino acids. The trim removed 4 bases at V and 5 bases at J, leaving 5 bases unmatched. Germline assignment: CDR1 SGHRS and CDR2 YFSETQ. The CDR3 region is CASSATGETEAFF. The CDR3, as DNA: TGCGCCAGCAGCGCAACAGGGGAAACTGAAGCTTTCTTT. The full variable domain, with the rest looked up from reference TRBV5-1 and TRBJ1-1, is KAGVTQTPRYLIKTRGQQVTLSCSPISGHRSVSWYQQTPGQGLQFLFEYFSETQRNKGNFPGRFSGRQFSNSRSEMNVSTLELGDSALYLCASSATGETEAFFGQGTRLTVV.

The V and J genes are TRBV15 and TRBJ2-5; 7 nucleotides agree with TRBD1. V shed 2 bases, J shed 4 bases, and the junction held 1 base outside the gene matches. This CDR3 is built from 13 residues. Per the germline V gene, CDR1 is LNHNV and CDR2 is YYDKDF (reference sequence). The DNA for the CDR3 is TGTGCCACCAGCAGAAACAGGGGAGAGACCCAGTACTTC. Protein sequence: CATSRNRGETQYF.

This clone was seen once. The chain recombines TRBV4-1 with TRBJ2-1, with 9 bases matching TRBD2. CDR1 MGHRA and CDR2 YSYEKL come from the germline V gene. This CDR3 has 17 amino acids. Trimming at V came to 1 base and at J to 3 bases, leaving 7 bases not matched to a gene. Here the CDR3 reads CASSQGPSGTVYNEQFF. DNA of the CDR3: TGCGCCAGCAGCCAAGGGCCTAGCGGGACTGTCTACAATGAGCAGTTCTTC.

There are a few counts of this clone. In DNA form, the CDR3 reads TGTGCCAGCAGCTCCGGGACTAGCGATGAGCAGTTCTTC. Amino acids: CASSSGTSDEQFF. The V gene is TRBV13, the J gene TRBJ2-1; 10 bases are shared with TRBD2. CDR3 size: 13 residues. Trimming at V came to 4 bases and at J to 8 bases, leaving 2 bases not matched to a gene. Germline CDR1 reads PRHDT; CDR2 reads FYEKMQ (reference sequence).

The chain has TRBV29-1 and TRBJ1-2; 7 nucleotides align to TRBD1. Trimming removed 5 bases from V and 4 bases from J; junction bases left unmatched: 4. Germline-derived CDR1 and CDR2 are SQVTM and ANQGSEA. This CDR3 has 12 amino acids. CDR3 region: CSVYRQGYGYTF. The CDR3 nucleotides read TGCAGCGTTTATAGACAGGGCTATGGCTACACCTTC. The full variable domain, with the rest looked up from reference TRBV29-1 and TRBJ1-2, is SAVISQKPSRDICQRGTSLTIQCQVDSQVTMMFWYRQQPGQSLTLIATANQGSEATYESGFVIDKFPISRPNLTFSTLTVSNMSPEDSSIYLCSVYRQGYGYTFGSGTRLTVV.

The chain links TRBV11-1 to TRBJ2-3; the match to TRBD1 covers 8 bases. Per the germline V gene, CDR1 is SGHAT and CDR2 is FQDESV (reference sequence). V was pared by 5 bases and J by 2 bases, with 9 bases of the junction left unmatched. The CDR3 is 16 amino acids. CDR3 coding DNA: TGTGCCAGCAGCCGCAACCCGACAGGGGACACAGATACGCAGTATTTT. Its translation is CASSRNPTGDTDTQYF.

V gene TRBV18 combines with J gene TRBJ2-7, with 13 bases fitting TRBD2. Looked up from germline, CDR1 is KGHSH and CDR2 is LQKENI. The CDR3 is 16 residues long. V lost 0 bases and J lost 3; bases outside the gene matches: 2. The CDR3 spells CASSPPTSGRSYEQYF. CDR3 bases: TGTGCCAGCTCACCACCGACTAGCGGGAGGAGCTACGAGCAGTACTTC.

J is TRBJ1-1 and V is TRBV4-1, with a weak D call TRBD1 (6 bases). CDR3 size: 18 residues. V lost 1 base, J lost 2 bases, and 20 bases lay in between. The germline V gene encodes CDR1 MGHRA and CDR2 YSYEKL. In nucleotides, the CDR3 is TGCGCCAGCAGCCAAGTCGGGACACCCCGGGGGGGTAACACTGAAGCTTTCTTT. Protein product: CASSQVGTPRGGNTEAFF.

CDR3 sequence reads: CASSTRQTATEAFF. The CDR3 nucleotides read TGTGCCAGTAGTACTCGACAGACTGCCACTGAAGCTTTCTTT. The V call is TRBV19, the J call TRBJ1-1, with D perhaps matching TRBD1 (5 bases). The CDR3 has 14 residues. CDR1 and CDR2 from the germline V gene are LNHDA and SQIVND (reference sequence). The V end lost 4 bases, the J end lost 4 bases, and 13 bases lay between the germline ends. Filled out from reference TRBV19 and TRBJ1-1, the complete variable domain reads DGGITQSPKYLFRKEGQNVTLSCEQNLNHDAMYWYRQDPGQGLRLIYYSQIVNDFQKGDIAEGYSVSREKKESFPLTVTSAQKNPTAFYLCASSTRQTATEAFFGQGTRLTVV.

V is TRBV4-1 and J is TRBJ2-3; D possibly corresponds to TRBD1 (5 bases). The CDR3 totals 15 residues. The germline CDR1 and CDR2 sequences are MGHRA and YSYEKL. V lost 0 bases to trimming and J lost 9 bases, with 16 bases between them. CDR3 nucleotide sequence: TGCGCCAGCAGCCAAGAAAGGGGCGCACAGGTGACGCAGTATTTT. Residues: CASSQERGAQVTQYF.

V gene TRBV7-9 combines with J gene TRBJ2-2; no definite D call. This CDR3 is 13 amino acids long. Looked up from germline, CDR1 is SEHNR and CDR2 is FQNEAQ (reference sequence). Between the trimmed V and J ends, which lost 5 bases and 1 base, there was a span of 5 bases. The CDR3, as DNA: TGTGCCAGCAGCCCTTGGAACACCGGGGAGCTGTTTTTT. Residues: CASSPWNTGELFF.

The chain couples TRBV6-4 to TRBJ1-2, with D possibly TRBD1 on 6 matching bases. Trimming cost V 5 bases and J 4 bases, with 11 bases left between them. The length of the CDR3 is 13 residues. From germline, CDR1 is MRHNA and CDR2 SNTAGT. The CDR3 sequence: CASSKQGGYGYTF. The CDR3 bases are TGTGCCAGCAGTAAACAGGGCGGCTATGGCTACACCTTC.

This chain joins TRBV11-2 and TRBJ1-6, with D tentatively TRBD1 (5 bases). The CDR3 is 14 amino acids. The germline V and J ends were trimmed by 4 bases and 10 bases, with 14 bases remaining between them. Germline V gene data show CDR1 as SGHAT and CDR2 as FQNNGV. The DNA of the CDR3 is TGTGCCAGCAGCTGGGGCGGGGTCCAATCACCCCTCCACTTT. This gives the protein CASSWGGVQSPLHF.

The V call is TRBV21-1, the J call TRBJ1-2; the table's D call, TRBD1, was not checked against the DNA. TRBV21-1 is designated a pseudogene. The length of the CDR3 is 18 residues. CDR3 DNA: TGTGCCAGCAGCAAAAAAAGGGGCCCCGGGACAGGGAACTATGGCTACACCTTC. Translated: CASSKKRGPGTGNYGYTF.